Given below is one TCR beta chain in context. TCRdb used MiXCR to reprocess the 5' RACE reads, holding one entry per CDR3 protein. This sample has around 400,000 distinct CDR3 sequences, with 11% found just once. These data are taken from a study of T cells after yellow fever vaccination. Study-level background: With SMART-Seq v4 Ultra Low Input, the fractions containing low cell numbers were prepared.

V shed 9 bases and J shed 7 bases, with 13 bases lying between them. Germline-derived CDR1 and CDR2 are SGHVS and FQNEAQ. The CDR3 consists of 12 residues. The chain couples TRBV7-8 to TRBJ1-5, with TRBD1 as a possible D gene (5 bases). The sequencing here drew on PBMCs, taken on the day of the first yellow fever vaccination. The sequence was collected from a man aged 18-30 years who received the YFV17D yellow fever vaccine. CDR3: CASSGIRQPQHF. The CDR3 nucleotides read TGTGCCAGTTCAGGGATCCGCCAGCCCCAGCATTTT.